Below are 14 T cell receptor beta chains sequenced from a single sample in a study of cytomegalovirus exposure and HLA in healthy donors. Using immunoSEQ multiplex PCR, the repertoire was profiled, and TCRdb retains in-frame clones only, with some absent. The table lists about 160,000 clones, 86% of them singletons. The material sequenced was PBMCs. The receptors derive from a young woman in good health and CMV-seronegative.

The rearrangement uses TRBV20-1 and TRBJ1-1, with D perhaps TRBD1 (5 bases). The CDR3 contains 11 residues. Germline loops: CDR1 DFQATT, CDR2 SNEGSKA (reference sequence). Trimming pared 3 bases from V and 6 bases from J, leaving 8 bases between. CDR3 region: CSASRGAEAFF. The CDR3 DNA sequence: TGCAGTGCTAGCCGGGGGGCTGAAGCTTTCTTT.

The V call is TRBV19, the J call TRBJ2-7; the match to TRBD2 covers 8 bases. The J segment lost 6 bases and the V segment lost 3 bases, leaving 4 bases of the junction unmatched. The CDR3 is made up of 13 amino acids. Germline-derived CDR1 and CDR2 are LNHDA and SQIVND (reference sequence). In DNA, the CDR3 is TGTGCCAGTAGTATCACAGCGGGAGCCGAGCAGTACTTC. This encodes CASSITAGAEQYF.

The genes are TRBV9 and TRBJ1-6; TRBD1 is a possible D gene (6 bases). CDR1 is SGDLS and CDR2 is YYNGEE in the germline V gene. The CDR3 has 16 amino acids. V shed 0 bases and J shed 5 bases, with 12 bases lying between them. The CDR3 nucleotides are TGTGCCAGCAGCGTAGGACCAGGGGAACATAATTCACCCCTCCACTTT. This gives the protein CASSVGPGEHNSPLHF.

The V call is TRBV27, the J call TRBJ1-2; 7 bases align to TRBD1. This CDR3 has 14 amino acids. V gave up 6 bases and J gave up 4 bases; unmatched junction bases: 8. The germline V gene has CDR1 MNHEY and CDR2 SMNVEV (reference sequence). CDR3 DNA sequence: TGTGCCAGCAGCCGACAGGGAATTGGCTATGGCTACACCTTC. Amino acids: CASSRQGIGYGYTF.

The chain recombines TRBV6-5 with TRBJ1-2; D gene unclear. This CDR3 spans 14 amino acids. V lost 6 bases and J lost 4, with 15 bases in between. Germline CDR1 reads MNHEY; CDR2 reads SVGAGI. CDR3: CASSLQEGFYGYTF. The DNA of the CDR3 is TGTGCCAGCAGCCTACAAGAGGGCTTCTATGGCTACACCTTC.

The chain combines TRBV7-2 with TRBJ1-3; D perhaps matches TRBD1 (5 bases). This CDR3 region has 14 residues. CDR1 SGHTA and CDR2 FQGNSA come from the germline V gene. V lost 6 bases to trimming and J lost 0 bases, with 9 bases between them. The CDR3 DNA is TGTGCCAGCAGACCCGGACACTCTGGAAACACCATATATTTT. As protein: CASRPGHSGNTIYF. The variable domain in full, completed from reference TRBV7-2 and TRBJ1-3, reads GAGVSQSPSNKVTEKGKDVELRCDPISGHTALYWYRQSLGQGLEFLIYFQGNSAPDKSGLPSDRFSAERTGGSVSTLTIQRTQQEDSAVYLCASRPGHSGNTIYFGEGSWLTVV.

The genes are TRBV5-6 and TRBJ2-1; a possible D gene is TRBD2 (5 bases). Deletions cut 1 base from V and 0 bases from J, with 11 bases between. CDR1 SGHDT and CDR2 YYEEEE come from the germline V gene. This CDR3 is 16 amino acids long. CDR3 protein: CASSLFSGSSYNEQFF. The CDR3 DNA reads as TGTGCCAGCAGCTTGTTCAGCGGTTCCTCCTACAATGAGCAGTTCTTC.

The V and J genes are TRBV4-1 and TRBJ2-5; D gene unclear. The V gene's germline CDR1 is MGHRA and CDR2 YSYEKL. V lost 6 bases, J lost 9 bases, and 11 bases lay in between. The CDR3 consists of 11 residues. The CDR3 region is CASSPAASQYF. The CDR3 region has the DNA TGCGCCAGCAGTCCTGCGGCGTCCCAGTACTTC.

The V call is TRBV2, the J call TRBJ2-1; no definite D call. Germline assignment: CDR1 SNHLY and CDR2 FYNNEI. This CDR3 is built from 12 residues. V lost 7 bases, J lost 5 bases, and 9 bases lay in between. CDR3 amino acids: CASKPTHNEQFF. DNA for the CDR3: TGTGCCAGCAAGCCTACCCACAATGAGCAGTTCTTC.

This clone was observed once. The rearrangement joins TRBV15 to TRBJ1-6, with 9 bases fitting TRBD1. CDR3 length equals 15 residues. CDR1 and CDR2 (germline): LNHNV, YYDKDF (reference sequence). The junction had 7 bases not matched to a gene; V was cut back by 8 bases and J by 5 bases. In nucleotides, the CDR3 is TGTGCCACCGGTCGGGACAGGGCGAATAATTCACCCCTCCACTTT. Translated, it gives CATGRDRANNSPLHF.

This rearrangement joins TRBV15 to TRBJ2-5; maybe TRBD2 (5 bases). V was clipped by 5 bases and J by 2 bases, with 12 bases between them. Per germline, CDR1 LNHNV and CDR2 YYDKDF (reference sequence). The CDR3 contains 14 residues. The CDR3 DNA follows: TGTGCCACCAGCTACGGGGTGGTTCAAGAGACCCAGTACTTC. Amino acid sequence: CATSYGVVQETQYF. Complete variable domain (other parts from reference TRBV15 and TRBJ2-5): DAMVIQNPRYQVTQFGKPVTLSCSQTLNHNVMYWYQQKSSQAPKLLFHYYDKDFNNEADTPDNFQSRRPNTSFCFLDIRSPGLGDTAMYLCATSYGVVQETQYFGPGTRLLVL.

V and J are TRBV18 and TRBJ1-2; D is uncertain. The CDR3 totals 14 residues. V lost 3 bases to trimming and J lost 3 bases, with 11 bases between them. Germline V lookup: CDR1 KGHSH, CDR2 LQKENI. CDR3 nucleotide sequence: TGTGCCAGCTCACCTCCGGGTAGAGACTATGGCTACACCTTC. The encoded protein is CASSPPGRDYGYTF.

V and J are TRBV19 and TRBJ1-4; 9 bases fit TRBD1. Germline assignment: CDR1 LNHDA and CDR2 SQIVND (reference sequence). There are 14 residues in the CDR3. After removal of 5 bases from V and 6 bases from J, the junction contained 4 bases not matched to a gene. CDR3 region: CASSQTGGDEKLFF. The CDR3 coding sequence is TGTGCCAGTAGTCAGACAGGGGGTGATGAAAAACTGTTTTTT.

The chain uses TRBV27 and TRBJ2-5; D might be TRBD2 (5 bases). Trimming removed 1 base from V and 5 bases from J, with 14 bases in between. Germline-derived CDR1 and CDR2 are MNHEY and SMNVEV (reference sequence). The CDR3 covers 15 residues. CDR3 sequence (DNA): TGTGCCAGCAGTTTATTGGGCGGGTTAGGGGAGACCCAGTACTTC. This gives the protein CASSLLGGLGETQYF.